The entry that follows covers one TCR beta chain sequence. No antigen is known for it. The CDR3 spans 17 residues. V lost 5 bases and J lost 5; bases outside the gene matches: 11. Germline V gene sequence: CDR1 SGHAT, CDR2 FQNNGV. Aged 18 to 65, the patients had hyperthyroidism that was newly diagnosed and had lasted under 2 months. Lactation, pregnancy, other autoimmune disease or uncontrolled infection led to exclusion of patients. This sample is drawn from a study of T cells in Graves' hyperthyroidism and ophthalmopathy. General observations from the study: In the analysis, a 13 V-J model separated ophthalmopathy from stable hyperthyroidism.

TCR beta CDR3 sequences were amplified from RNA transcripts. A set of HTBI primers served as the primers for a first-round RT-PCR of the TCR CDR3. One entry per CDR3 protein, called by TCRdb with MiXCR from the multiplex PCR reads. The top ten hold around 24% of the sample, which has around 300,000 distinct CDR3 sequences, approximately 13% seen once. The receptor's source is a woman aged 30 to 39 with Graves' hyperthyroidism. The rearrangement uses TRBV11-2 and TRBJ2-5; TRBD2 agrees at 13 bases. Source material: blood. The CDR3 bases are TGTGCCAGCAGCCCGAGGACTAGCGGGAGAGGGGAGGAGACCCAGTACTTC. Its protein is CASSPRTSGRGEETQYF.